This TCR beta chain was recorded in a study of CD8 T cells in Susac syndrome. A word on this clonotype: Its antigen remains unknown.

After extraction with the RNeasy kit, roughly 0.45 to 1 ug of the RNA was reverse transcribed using random hexamers. Each CDR3 protein gets one entry after TCRdb re-called the immunoSEQ multiplex PCR reads with MiXCR. The data hold approximately 170,000 distinct CDR3 sequences, with roughly 95% observed a single time. Whole-study findings and limits: The study conceded that its TCR sequencing and HLA analysis involved relatively few individuals.

The TEMRA cells underwent FACS enrichment, while the CD8+ and CD4+ T cells underwent negative isolation. CDR3 length: 14 residues. Germline CDR1 SGHTA, CDR2 FQGTGA. Trimming removed 5 bases from V and 3 bases from J, with 13 bases in between. This chain connects TRBV7-3 to TRBJ1-1; D is unclear. The sequence came from a human donor with multiple sclerosis. The sample taken for sequencing was CD4+ T cells from PBMCs. In nucleotides, the CDR3 is TGTGCCAGCAGCCTCTCGGAAAGGGACACTGAAGCTTTCTTT. Residues: CASSLSERDTEAFF.